Below are 17 T cell receptor beta chains sequenced from a single sample in a study of blood T cell repertoires in COVID-19. Profiled with immunoSEQ multiplex PCR; TCRdb holds only in-frame clones, not every one. Among about 47,000 clones listed, roughly two thirds were seen once. Material: peripheral blood. These receptor sequences come from a woman aged 70-85 years with acute or convalescent COVID-19.

The V and J genes are TRBV7-9 and TRBJ1-1; D uncertain. Trimming stripped 2 bases from V and 1 base from J, with 8 bases between. The CDR3 is made up of 14 amino acids. Germline CDR1 SEHNR, CDR2 FQNEAQ (reference sequence). The CDR3 loop is CASSLSGENTEAFF. DNA for the CDR3: TGTGCCAGCAGCTTAAGCGGCGAGAACACTGAAGCTTTCTTT.

V usage is TRBV6-6 and J usage is TRBJ2-3; D is uncertain. The CDR3 is made up of 14 amino acids. Germline CDR1 MNHNY, CDR2 SVGAGI (reference sequence). V was pared by 1 base and J by 2 bases, with 7 bases between. The CDR3 region is CASSYLADTDTQYF. For the CDR3, the DNA is TGTGCCAGCAGTTACTTAGCAGACACAGATACGCAGTATTTT.

The V call is TRBV5-4, the J call TRBJ2-7; 11 bases match TRBD2. Germline CDR1 and CDR2: SGHNT and YYREEE (reference sequence). The V and J ends lost 0 bases and 3 bases, in that order; junction bases with no gene match: 2. The CDR3 loop spans 15 amino acids. CDR3 protein: CASSLAGTSGYEQYF. CDR3 bases: TGTGCCAGCAGCTTGGCAGGGACTAGCGGCTACGAGCAGTACTTC. The entire variable domain, with the rest obtained from reference TRBV5-4 and TRBJ2-7, is as follows: ETGVTQSPTHLIKTRGQQVTLRCSSQSGHNTVSWYQQALGQGPQFIFQYYREEENGRGNFPPRFSGLQFPNYSSELNVNALELDDSALYLCASSLAGTSGYEQYFGPGTRLTVT.

The chain couples TRBV24-1 to TRBJ2-3, with D possibly matching TRBD2 (6 bases). The V and J ends lost 3 bases and 6 bases respectively, with 18 bases between them. The germline V gene encodes CDR1 KGHDR and CDR2 SFDVKD. The CDR3 has 16 amino acids. The CDR3 DNA reads TGTGCCACCAGTGATGCCCGAGGCGGGGAAGCCGATACGCAGTATTTT. This codes for CATSDARGGEADTQYF.

This clone came up once. The chain has TRBV27 and TRBJ2-1; 9 bases line up with TRBD1. The ends lost 2 bases at V and 5 bases at J; junction bases unmatched: 4. The CDR3 length is 15 residues. Germline V CDR1 and CDR2: MNHEY, SMNVEV (reference sequence). CDR3 region: CASSLTRTGDNEQFF. DNA for the CDR3: TGTGCCAGCAGTTTAACTCGGACAGGGGACAATGAGCAGTTCTTC.

This clone was seen a few times. The gene calls are TRBV7-2 and TRBJ2-2; 9 bases match TRBD2. In germline, CDR1 is SGHTA, CDR2 FQGNSA. V was clipped by 4 bases and J by 7 bases; unmatched bases: 10. CDR3 length: 16 amino acids. In nucleotides, the CDR3 is TGTGCCAGCAGCTGGCAGGCGACTAGCGGAATCGGGGAGCTGTTTTTT. Encoded protein: CASSWQATSGIGELFF.

J is TRBJ2-1 and V is TRBV27; TRBD2 matches 10 bases. Germline V gene sequence: CDR1 MNHEY, CDR2 SMNVEV (reference sequence). Trimming removed 7 bases from V and 2 bases from J; junction bases left unmatched: 5. This CDR3 has 15 amino acids. Here the CDR3 DNA reads TGTGCCAGCAAGATAGCGGGGGGAACCTACAATGAGCAGTTCTTC. It yields the protein CASKIAGGTYNEQFF.

V gene TRBV7-6 combines with J gene TRBJ2-5; no definite D call. V lost 3 bases and J 2 bases, leaving 16 bases between the germline ends. This CDR3 comprises 16 residues. Germline V gene lookup returns CDR1 SGHVS and CDR2 FNYEAQ. The CDR3 loop reads CASSFPKRQPQETQYF. DNA for the CDR3: TGTGCCAGCAGCTTCCCGAAGAGGCAACCACAAGAGACCCAGTACTTC.

This clone was counted between two and nine times. The chain is built from TRBV5-6 and TRBJ1-5, with 8 bases identical to TRBD1. This CDR3 spans 13 amino acids. Germline trimming cut 3 bases from V and 9 bases from J; bases unmatched to any gene: 5. The germline CDR1 and CDR2 sequences are SGHDT and YYEEEE. As DNA, the CDR3 is TGTGCCAGCAGCTCAGGACAGGGTACGCCCCAGCATTTT. Translating gives CASSSGQGTPQHF.

This rearrangement joins TRBV10-3 to TRBJ2-7; TRBD2 agrees at 14 bases. Germline values: CDR1 ENHRY, CDR2 SYGVKD. The CDR3 loop spans 14 amino acids. Trimming at V came to 11 bases and at J to 6 bases, leaving 9 bases not matched to a gene. CDR3 sequence reads: CAASGTSGSGEQYF. The CDR3 bases are TGTGCCGCGTCCGGGACTAGCGGGAGTGGCGAGCAGTACTTC.

The V call is TRBV19, the J call TRBJ2-2, with TRBD1 as a possible D gene (5 bases). This CDR3 is built from 14 residues. Germline V gene data show CDR1 as LNHDA and CDR2 as SQIVND (reference sequence). Trimming removed 0 bases at V and 7 bases at J, with 9 bases between. CDR3 amino acids: CASSIDQRGGELFF. The CDR3 coding sequence is TGTGCCAGTAGTATAGATCAAAGGGGCGGGGAGCTGTTTTTT. Supplemented by reference TRBV19 and TRBJ2-2, the full variable domain reads DGGITQSPKYLFRKEGQNVTLSCEQNLNHDAMYWYRQDPGQGLRLIYYSQIVNDFQKGDIAEGYSVSREKKESFPLTVTSAQKNPTAFYLCASSIDQRGGELFFGEGSRLTVL.

The CDR3 DNA is TGTGCCAGCAGCTTAGCGTTTCGGACTACGGGCACTGAAGCTTTCTTT. Its translation: CASSLAFRTTGTEAFF. The chain is built from TRBV7-8 and TRBJ1-1; no reliable D call. The CDR3 runs 16 residues. Per the germline V gene, CDR1 is SGHVS and CDR2 is FQNEAQ. Trimming took off 0 bases at V and 4 bases at J, with 15 bases between the two ends.

This clone was counted between two and nine times. This chain joins TRBV5-1 and TRBJ2-2, with TRBD1 identical over 7 bases. V lost 0 bases and J lost 2; bases outside the gene matches: 1. The CDR3 has 15 residues. Germline V gene lookup returns CDR1 SGHRS and CDR2 YFSETQ. The CDR3 coding sequence is TGCGCCAGCAGCTTGGGACAGGGAAACACCGGGGAGCTGTTTTTT. It encodes CASSLGQGNTGELFF. Using reference TRBV5-1 and TRBJ2-2 for the parts outside the CDR3, the full variable domain is KAGVTQTPRYLIKTRGQQVTLSCSPISGHRSVSWYQQTPGQGLQFLFEYFSETQRNKGNFPGRFSGRQFSNSRSEMNVSTLELGDSALYLCASSLGQGNTGELFFGEGSRLTVL.

The chain has TRBV5-4 and TRBJ2-5; 8 nucleotides line up with TRBD2. J lost 4 bases, V lost 0 bases, and 5 bases had no gene match. This CDR3 is 15 amino acids long. From germline, CDR1 is SGHNT and CDR2 YYREEE (reference sequence). This chain's CDR3 is CASSLAGGGLETQYF. For the CDR3, the DNA is TGTGCCAGCAGCTTGGCTGGCGGGGGGCTAGAGACCCAGTACTTC.

The J gene is TRBJ2-7, the V gene TRBV3-1 (or the pseudogene TRBV3-2), with D hard to call. The CDR3 loop spans 14 amino acids. Germline V gene data show CDR1 as LGHDT and CDR2 as YNNKEL (reference sequence). V was clipped by 0 bases and J by 2 bases, with 8 bases between them. The CDR3 reads CASSQDGDTYEQYF. The CDR3 bases are TGTGCCAGCAGCCAAGACGGCGACACCTACGAGCAGTACTTC.

In its sample, this clone is medium-sized. J is TRBJ2-2 and V is TRBV19; 8 bases map to TRBD2. V gave up 4 bases and J gave up 5 bases; unmatched junction bases: 6. The germline V gene encodes CDR1 LNHDA and CDR2 SQIVND (reference sequence). The CDR3 sequence is 15 residues long. Written as DNA, the CDR3 is TGTGCCAGTAGTAGGAAGGCGGGAGGAACCGGGGAGCTGTTTTTT. Translated: CASSRKAGGTGELFF.

This clone was recorded a few times. This chain links TRBV7-9 with TRBJ1-2; the D is unclear. V lost 1 base to trimming and J lost 1 base, with 13 bases between them. CDR1 is SEHNR and CDR2 is FQNEAQ in the germline V gene (reference sequence). The CDR3 is 16 residues long. The CDR3 reads CASSLGTGAYNYGYTF. The CDR3 DNA sequence: TGTGCCAGCAGCTTAGGTACCGGAGCTTATAACTATGGCTACACCTTC. The variable domain in full, with the rest retrieved from reference TRBV7-9 and TRBJ1-2, is DTGVSQNPRHKITKRGQNVTFRCDPISEHNRLYWYRQTLGQGPEFLTYFQNEAQLEKSRLLSDRFSAERPKGSFSTLEIQRTEQGDSAMYLCASSLGTGAYNYGYTFGSGTRLTVV.